By frequency in the sample, the clone carrying this TCR beta chain is medium-sized (0.01 to 0.1%). This CDR3 contains 13 residues. Deletions cut 0 bases from V and 1 base from J, with 4 bases between. CDR1 and CDR2 (germline): SGDLS, YYNGEE. During its preparation, the TCRbeta library received unique molecular identifiers. MiXCR, run by TCRdb on the PCR reads, gives a single entry per CDR3 protein. The repertoire holds about 17,000 distinct CDR3 sequences, with around 5.8% as singletons. The record originates from a study of T-cell reconstitution after alpha-beta-depleted transplantation in children. The TCR was taken from a boy aged 10-17 years with acute lymphoblastic leukemia, due to receive a stem cell transplant. This specimen was PBMCs, taken before TCRalphabeta/CD19-depleted stem cell transplant. The chain links TRBV9 to TRBJ1-1; no firm D call. CDR3 DNA: TGTGCCAGCAGCGTAGATGGGAACACTGAAGCTTTCTTT. Translation: CASSVDGNTEAFF. Complete variable domain (other parts from reference TRBV9 and TRBJ1-1): DSGVTQTPKHLITATGQRVTLRCSPRSGDLSVYWYQQSLDQGLQFLIQYYNGEERAKGNILERFSAQQFPDLHSELNLSSLELGDSALYFCASSVDGNTEAFFGQGTRLTVV.